This T cell receptor (beta chain) was captured by sequencing in a study of blood T cell repertoires in COVID-19 (dated by TCRdb to about 2020). As for the study more broadly: Samples covering the acute and convalescent phases of COVID-19 were provided by collaborators in the United States, Italy and Spain. The prospective study material was composed of cDNA or gDNA derived from T cells, B-cell-depleted T cells, or PBMCs. The dataset comprised deeply sampled blood TCRbeta repertoires from subjects exposed to, actively infected with, or recovered from COVID-19. The repertoires were made available in a free public database intended to serve as a resource for research on the immune response to SARS-CoV-2. The samples were drawn from two sources: the first 160 participants of the ongoing ImmuneRACE study, and some 1,300 subjects contributed by 6 global collaborators. A de-identified subject ID, COVID-19 status, age in years and sex were almost always included in the sample metadata. Where available, HLA class I and class II types were obtained from metadata supplied by the sample provider rather than from assay-based typing. Here is what the overall study found, with its caveats: Clinical and demographic metadata were provided uncurated, with the amount varying by source and participant.

Ends trimmed: V by 4 bases, J by 4 bases; bases unmatched to a gene: 7. Taken from the germline V gene (reference sequence), the CDR1 and CDR2 loops are MNHEY and SMNVEV. The CDR3 spans 15 residues, from the cysteine through the phenylalanine. Here the CDR3 DNA is all that survives: 45 bases in frame from base 1. TCRbeta CDR3 regions were amplified from genomic DNA using the immunoSEQ Assay, a bias-controlled multiplex PCR. The paper's processing steps were these. The number of nucleated cells in each sample was estimated by amplification of reference gene primers within the assay. Sequence reads were collapsed and filtered to measure the absolute abundance of every unique TCRbeta CDR3 rearrangement. For each sample, productive Simpson clonality was calculated as the square root of Simpson's diversity index across productive rearrangements. TCRdb took this table from immuneACCESS and kept in-frame rearrangements with V and J called. Such tables lack part of the clones; where checked against another copy, unresolved V genes explain under half of the gap, and the rest is unexplained. Clone size and V and J calls were adopted from that table, with D and trimming inferred from the DNA. This sample gives hundreds of thousands of clones in total; roughly 85% of them show up just once. Of the sample, 7.2% is held by the ten largest clones.

A few counts support this clone. The specificity of this receptor is unknown. No quality values exist for individual bases; no much larger clone is one base distant. Whole blood was collected in K2EDTA tubes by collaborating institutions according to the institutions' own protocols. For TCRbeta analysis, collaborator samples were shipped as frozen whole blood, as isolated PBMCs, or as DNA extracted from either sample type. The rearrangement combines TRBV27 with TRBJ2-1; 7 bases in the junction line up with TRBD2. The source material was peripheral blood. The sequence came from a human donor in a cohort sampled during active COVID-19. For the CDR3, the sequence is CASSSDSSGYNEQFF. The nucleotides are TGTGCCAGCAGTTCGGATTCTAGCGGTTACAATGAGCAGTTCTTC.